This TCR beta chain was identified in a study of cytomegalovirus exposure and HLA in healthy donors. The overall study: There were some 400 genotyped donors. Of these, 81% fell in the genetic ancestry cluster associated with self-reported Caucasian donors.

Whole-study results and caveats: Solely CMV serostatus was available to characterize immune exposure. For cytomegalovirus status, the classifier reportedly gave diagnoses with high specificity and sensitivity. Common viral pathogens seemed to be connected with several of the most significant clusters, according to a later analysis.

In regard to this clone: Its antigen remains unidentified.

This CDR3 spans 11 amino acids. With 4 bases removed from V and 10 bases from J, the gap between germline ends came to 10 bases. CDR1 and CDR2 from the germline V gene are MGHDK and SYGVNS. The study ran its PCR with 60 Vbeta and 13 Jbeta primers. Here immunoSEQ multiplex PCR was the method, and the copy in TCRdb shows in-frame clones only, minus some. The sample lists 85,000 to 95,000 clones, about 68% occurring once. This chain joins TRBV25-1 and TRBJ1-1, with a tentative D call TRBD1 (6 bases). The sample taken for sequencing was PBMCs. The TCR was taken from a man aged 30 to 39 in good health and CMV-seropositive. CDR3 region: CASSGGPRAFF. The CDR3 DNA reads TGTGCCAGCAGTGGGGGGCCCAGAGCTTTCTTT.